This TCR beta chain emerged from a study of cytomegalovirus exposure and HLA in healthy donors. Study-wide findings and caveats: More clonal expansion characterized HLA-associated TCR beta chains than equally common others in a later analysis. Within an earlier analysis, most TCR beta V segments proved productive either about 90% or about 30% of the time.

There are 17 residues in the CDR3. Germline V gene lookup returns CDR1 SNHLY and CDR2 FYNNEI. V was clipped by 8 bases and J by 0 bases, with 19 bases between them. In the case of this clone: Antigen specificity is unknown.

Primers: 60 Vbeta forward and 13 Jbeta reverse. Libraries were prepared by immunoSEQ multiplex PCR; TCRdb keeps only in-frame clonotypes and omits some of them. The data contain some 270,000 clones, 85% to 95% of them singletons. The sequencing sample was made of PBMCs. The chain couples TRBV2 to TRBJ1-4, with D possibly TRBD1 on 6 matching bases. The receptor was derived from a girl aged 2-10 years in good health and CMV-seronegative. The CDR3 loop reads CASFSQEGGATNEKLFF. The CDR3 DNA sequence: TGTGCCAGCTTTTCCCAAGAAGGGGGGGCAACTAATGAAAAACTGTTTTTT.